A selection of T cell receptor beta chains follows, all from one sample in a study of Ad26.COV2.S vaccination and SARS-CoV-2 variants. The assay was immunoSEQ multiplex PCR, and TCRdb's table has in-frame clones only and misses some. The table records 320,000 or so clones, about 90% of them present only once. The source material was peripheral blood, sampled in a trial of Ad26.COV2.S vaccine versus placebo. Receptors originate from a person between 18 and 60 years old who received the Ad26.COV2.S COVID-19 vaccine or a placebo. Each CDR3 is given without its conserved first and last residue. Each record gives: V gene, J gene, CDR3 length, CDR3 protein.

TRBV15	TRBJ1-1	11	ATSSAGRTEAF
TRBV27	TRBJ2-3	14	ASSWVSATSTDTQY
TRBV15	TRBJ2-5	15	ATSAGRQGMGKETQY
TRBV11-2	TRBJ2-5	13	ASSLLTGGKETQY
TRBV3-1/TRBV3-2	TRBJ2-7	12	ASSQDSDLHEQY
TRBV6-5	TRBJ2-5	13	ASRGLAAAGETQY
TRBV5-5	TRBJ2-7	13	ASRIRNSFSHEQY
TRBV4-3	TRBJ2-3	13	ASSQVGGGGDTQY
TRBV9	TRBJ2-3	13	ASSVAGGPADTQY
TRBV2	TRBJ1-1	12	ASVGSRLNTEAF
TRBV24-1	TRBJ2-5	15	ATSDSRGTGSHETQY
TRBV7-9	TRBJ1-1	10	ASSFKNTEAF
TRBV2	TRBJ1-1	10	ASSDFNTEAF
TRBV7-8	TRBJ2-1	9	ASSPGHEQF
TRBV25-1	TRBJ1-1	10	ASMVGGGEAF